The clone carrying this T cell receptor beta chain was detected many times. In TCRdb, the 5' RACE reads were re-called with MiXCR into one record per CDR3 protein. Of about 25,000 distinct CDR3 sequences detected, approximately 6.6% appear once; the ten largest clones hold roughly an eighth. This sample was included in a study of spatial heterogeneity in lung cancer. The CDR3 sequence is 15 residues long. V lost 3 bases to trimming and J lost 1 base; unmatched junction nucleotides: 5. Germline V gene sequence: CDR1 DFQATT, CDR2 SNEGSKA (reference sequence). As to time point: sample taken at primary tumor resection. Without sorting, whole RNA was sequenced from tumor, nontumor lung or frozen PBMC. There were around 72 donors, all of them untreated patients with early-stage non-small cell lung cancer.

The chain recombines TRBV20-1 with TRBJ1-5, with 8 bases aligning to TRBD1. The source of this sequence is a male donor with early-stage non-small cell lung cancer. The material sequenced was PBMCs, taken at surgery. The CDR3 spells CSARTGDGSNQPQHF. CDR3 coding DNA: TGCAGTGCTAGGACAGGGGATGGAAGCAATCAGCCCCAGCATTTT.